The clone carrying this TCR beta chain came up a few times. No antigen is known for it. The length of the CDR3 is 14 residues. Per germline, CDR1 DFQATT and CDR2 SNEGSKA (reference sequence). The V gene lost 4 bases and the J gene lost 0 bases, with 10 bases spanning the gap. Quantitative 5'-RACE with molecular barcodes produced the TCR beta libraries. MiXCR, applied by TCRdb to the 5' RACE reads, yields one record per CDR3 protein. The sample includes approximately 520,000 distinct CDR3 sequences, about 5% of them seen just once. The data stem from a study of CD8 T cells in ankylosing spondylitis. Study observations and caveats: A TCR beta motif of fewer than ten highly homologous variants appeared characteristic of ankylosing spondylitis blood. Disease-linked clones were CD8+ and relatively rare in peripheral blood.

The sample was blood, either unsorted or a sorted T cell fraction (not recorded which). The TCR originated in a male donor with ankylosing spondylitis. This sequence joins TRBV20-1 and TRBJ2-1; tentative D call: TRBD2 (6 bases). CDR3 loop: CSANAGSSYNEQFF. The CDR3, as DNA: TGCAGTGCTAACGCGGGGAGCTCCTACAATGAGCAGTTCTTC.